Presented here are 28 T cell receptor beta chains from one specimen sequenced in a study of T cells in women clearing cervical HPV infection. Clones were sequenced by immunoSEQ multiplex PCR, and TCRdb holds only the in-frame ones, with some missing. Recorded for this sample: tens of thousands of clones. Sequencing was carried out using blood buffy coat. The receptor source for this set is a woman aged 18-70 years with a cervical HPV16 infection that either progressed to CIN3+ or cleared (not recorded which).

CDR3 region: CASSFSGTGFSYEQYF. The DNA read from the CDR3 is TGTGCCAGCAGTTTCTCGGGGACAGGGTTTTCCTACGAG. V gene TRBV28 combines with J gene TRBJ2-7; 9 bases line up with TRBD1. The CDR3 end is not reached by the read, which stops 3 residues before it; the germline J gene fills it in. CDR3 size: 16 residues. CDR1 is MDHEN and CDR2 is SYDVKM in the germline V gene. Germline trimming cut 3 bases from V and 1 base from J; bases unmatched to any gene: 7.

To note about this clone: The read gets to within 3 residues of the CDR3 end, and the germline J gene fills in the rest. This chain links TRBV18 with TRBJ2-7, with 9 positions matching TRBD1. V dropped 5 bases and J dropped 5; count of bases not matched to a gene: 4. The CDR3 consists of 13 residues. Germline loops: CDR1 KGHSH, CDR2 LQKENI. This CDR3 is CASSDGTGNEQYF. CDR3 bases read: TGTGCCAGCTCAGACGGGACAGGGAACGAG.

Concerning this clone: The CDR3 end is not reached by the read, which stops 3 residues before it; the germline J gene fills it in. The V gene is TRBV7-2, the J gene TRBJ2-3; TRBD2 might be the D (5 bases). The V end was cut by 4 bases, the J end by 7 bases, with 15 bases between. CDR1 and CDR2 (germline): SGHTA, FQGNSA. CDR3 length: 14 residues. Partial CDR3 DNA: TGTGCCAGCAGCTCCCCGCGGGCCGGGAATACG. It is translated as CASSSPRAGNT. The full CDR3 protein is CASSSPRAGNTQYF.

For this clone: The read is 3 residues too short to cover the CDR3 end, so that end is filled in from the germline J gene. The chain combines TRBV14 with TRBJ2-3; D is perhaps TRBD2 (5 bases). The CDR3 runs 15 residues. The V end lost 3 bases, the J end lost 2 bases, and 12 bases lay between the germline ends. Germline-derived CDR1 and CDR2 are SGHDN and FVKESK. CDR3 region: CASSHRGDPTDTQYF. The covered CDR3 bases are TGTGCCAGCAGCCACCGGGGAGACCCCACAGATACG.

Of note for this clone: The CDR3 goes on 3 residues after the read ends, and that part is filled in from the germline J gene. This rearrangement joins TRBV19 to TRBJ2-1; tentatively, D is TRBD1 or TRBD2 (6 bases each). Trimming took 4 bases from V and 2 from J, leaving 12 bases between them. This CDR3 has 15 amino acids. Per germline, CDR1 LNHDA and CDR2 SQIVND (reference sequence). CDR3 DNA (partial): TGTGCCAGTAGTAACGGAGGGGGTGCCTACAATGAG. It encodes CASSNGGGAYNE. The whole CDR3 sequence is CASSNGGGAYNEQFF.

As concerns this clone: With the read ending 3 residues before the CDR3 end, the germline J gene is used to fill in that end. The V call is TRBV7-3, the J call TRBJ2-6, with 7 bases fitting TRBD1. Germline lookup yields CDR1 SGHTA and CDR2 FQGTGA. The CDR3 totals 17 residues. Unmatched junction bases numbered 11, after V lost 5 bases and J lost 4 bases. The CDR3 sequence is CASSPDDRASGANVLTF. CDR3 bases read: TGTGCCAGCAGCCCCGATGACAGGGCCTCCGGGGCCAACGTC. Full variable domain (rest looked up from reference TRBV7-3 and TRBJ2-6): GAGVSQTPSNKVTEKGKYVELRCDPISGHTALYWYRQSLGQGPEFLIYFQGTGAADDSGLPNDRFFAVRPEGSVSTLKIQRTERGDSAVYLCASSPDDRASGANVLTFGAGSRLTVL.

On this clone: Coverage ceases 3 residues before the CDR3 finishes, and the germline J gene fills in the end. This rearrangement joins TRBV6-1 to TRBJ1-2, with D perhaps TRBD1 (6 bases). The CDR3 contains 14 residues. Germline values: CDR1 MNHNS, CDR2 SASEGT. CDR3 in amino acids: CASSESRGGLTYTF. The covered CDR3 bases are TGTGCCAGCAGTGAATCAAGGGGGGGGCTGACC.

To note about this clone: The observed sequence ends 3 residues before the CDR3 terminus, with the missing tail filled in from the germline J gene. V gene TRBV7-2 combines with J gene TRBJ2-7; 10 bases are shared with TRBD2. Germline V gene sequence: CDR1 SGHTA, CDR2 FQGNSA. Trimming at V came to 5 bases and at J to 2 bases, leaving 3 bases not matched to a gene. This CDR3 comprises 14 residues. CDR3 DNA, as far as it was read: TGTGCCAGCAGCAGACTAGCGGGCCCCTACGAG. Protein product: CASSRLAGPYE. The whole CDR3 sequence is CASSRLAGPYEQYF.

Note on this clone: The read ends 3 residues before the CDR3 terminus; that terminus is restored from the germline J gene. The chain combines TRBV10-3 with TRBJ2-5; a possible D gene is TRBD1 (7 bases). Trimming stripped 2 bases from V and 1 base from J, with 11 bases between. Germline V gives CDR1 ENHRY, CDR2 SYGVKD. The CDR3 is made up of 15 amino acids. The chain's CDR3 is CAISEPGGPQETQYF. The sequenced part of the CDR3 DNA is TGTGCCATCAGTGAGCCAGGGGGGCCCCAAGAGACC.

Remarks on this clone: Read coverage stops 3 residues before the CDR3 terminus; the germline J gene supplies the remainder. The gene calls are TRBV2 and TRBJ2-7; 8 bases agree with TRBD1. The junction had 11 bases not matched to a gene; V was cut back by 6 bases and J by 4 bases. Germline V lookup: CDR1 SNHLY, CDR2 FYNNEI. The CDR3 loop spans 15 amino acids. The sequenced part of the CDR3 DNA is TGTGCCAGCAGACCCTCTGGACAGGGAGGATACGAG. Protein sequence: CASRPSGQGGYE. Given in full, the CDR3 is CASRPSGQGGYEQYF.

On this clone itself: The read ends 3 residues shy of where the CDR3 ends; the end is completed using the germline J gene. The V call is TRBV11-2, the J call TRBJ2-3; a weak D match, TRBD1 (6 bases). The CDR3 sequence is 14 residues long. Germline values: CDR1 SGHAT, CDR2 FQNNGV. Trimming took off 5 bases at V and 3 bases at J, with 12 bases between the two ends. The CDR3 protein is CASSTGQRTDTQYF. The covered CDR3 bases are TGTGCCAGCAGCACCGGACAGAGGACAGATACG.

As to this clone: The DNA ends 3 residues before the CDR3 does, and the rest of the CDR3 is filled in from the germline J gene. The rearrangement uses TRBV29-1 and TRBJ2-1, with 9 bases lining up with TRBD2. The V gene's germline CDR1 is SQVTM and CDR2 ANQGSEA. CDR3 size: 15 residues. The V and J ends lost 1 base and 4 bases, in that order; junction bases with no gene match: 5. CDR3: CSVEGAGGSYNEQFF. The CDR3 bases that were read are TGCAGCGTTGAAGGCGCGGGGGGGTCATACAATGAG.

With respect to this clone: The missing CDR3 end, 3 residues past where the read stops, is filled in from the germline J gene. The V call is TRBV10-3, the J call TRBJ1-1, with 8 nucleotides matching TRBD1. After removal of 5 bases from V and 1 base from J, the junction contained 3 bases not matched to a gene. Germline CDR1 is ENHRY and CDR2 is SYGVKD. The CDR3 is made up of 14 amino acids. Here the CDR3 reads CAISKTGENTEAFF. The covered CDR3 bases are TGTGCCATCAGTAAGACAGGGGAGAACACTGAA.

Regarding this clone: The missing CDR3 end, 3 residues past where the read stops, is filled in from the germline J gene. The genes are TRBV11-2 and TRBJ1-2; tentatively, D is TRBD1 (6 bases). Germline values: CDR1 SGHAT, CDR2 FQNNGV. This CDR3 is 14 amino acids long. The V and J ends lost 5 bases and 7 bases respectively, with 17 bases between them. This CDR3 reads CASSPSGGRGGYTF. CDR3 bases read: TGTGCCAGCAGCCCTAGCGGGGGGCGCGGTGGC.

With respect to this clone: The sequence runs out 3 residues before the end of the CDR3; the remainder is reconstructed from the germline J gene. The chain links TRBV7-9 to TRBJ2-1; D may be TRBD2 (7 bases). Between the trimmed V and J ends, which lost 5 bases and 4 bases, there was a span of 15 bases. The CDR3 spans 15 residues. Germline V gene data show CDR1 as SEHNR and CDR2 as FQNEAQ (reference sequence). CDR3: CASSLRGASYNEQFF. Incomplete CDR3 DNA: TGTGCCAGCAGCCTCCGGGGGGCCTCTTACAATGAG. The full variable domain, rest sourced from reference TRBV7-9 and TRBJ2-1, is DTGVSQNPRHKITKRGQNVTFRCDPISEHNRLYWYRQTLGQGPEFLTYFQNEAQLEKSRLLSDRFSAERPKGSFSTLEIQRTEQGDSAMYLCASSLRGASYNEQFFGPGTRLTVL.

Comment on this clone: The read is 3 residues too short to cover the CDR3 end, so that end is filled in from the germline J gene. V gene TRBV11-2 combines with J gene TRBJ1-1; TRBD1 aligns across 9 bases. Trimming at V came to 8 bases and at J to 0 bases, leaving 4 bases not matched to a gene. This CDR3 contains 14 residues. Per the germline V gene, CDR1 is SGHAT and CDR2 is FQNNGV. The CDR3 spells CASGTGIVNTEAFF. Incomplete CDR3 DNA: TGTGCCAGCGGGACAGGGATTGTGAACACTGAA.

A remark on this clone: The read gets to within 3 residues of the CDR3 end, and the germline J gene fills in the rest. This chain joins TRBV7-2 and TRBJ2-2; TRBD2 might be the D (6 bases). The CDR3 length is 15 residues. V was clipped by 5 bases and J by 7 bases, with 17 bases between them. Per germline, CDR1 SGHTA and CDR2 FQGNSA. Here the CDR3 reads CASSIRGGEIGELFF. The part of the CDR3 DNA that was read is TGTGCCAGCAGCATCCGGGGAGGAGAGATCGGGGAG. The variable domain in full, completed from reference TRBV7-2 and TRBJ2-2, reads GAGVSQSPSNKVTEKGKDVELRCDPISGHTALYWYRQSLGQGLEFLIYFQGNSAPDKSGLPSDRFSAERTGGSVSTLTIQRTQQEDSAVYLCASSIRGGEIGELFFGEGSRLTVL.

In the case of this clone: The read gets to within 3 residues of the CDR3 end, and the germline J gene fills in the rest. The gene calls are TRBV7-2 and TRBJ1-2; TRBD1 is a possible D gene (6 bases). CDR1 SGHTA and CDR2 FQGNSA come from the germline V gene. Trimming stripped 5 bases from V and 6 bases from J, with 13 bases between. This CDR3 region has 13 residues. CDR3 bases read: TGTGCCAGCAGCCCCCACAGGGAGGATGGC. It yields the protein CASSPHREDG. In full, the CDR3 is CASSPHREDGYTF.

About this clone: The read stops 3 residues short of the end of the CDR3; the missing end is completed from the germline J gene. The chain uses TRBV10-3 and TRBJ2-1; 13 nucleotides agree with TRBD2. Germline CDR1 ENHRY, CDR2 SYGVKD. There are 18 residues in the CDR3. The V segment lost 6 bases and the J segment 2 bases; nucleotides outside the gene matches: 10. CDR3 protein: CAISPGLAGTRAYNEQFF. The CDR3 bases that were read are TGTGCCATCAGCCCGGGACTAGCGGGGACCCGGGCCTACAATGAG.

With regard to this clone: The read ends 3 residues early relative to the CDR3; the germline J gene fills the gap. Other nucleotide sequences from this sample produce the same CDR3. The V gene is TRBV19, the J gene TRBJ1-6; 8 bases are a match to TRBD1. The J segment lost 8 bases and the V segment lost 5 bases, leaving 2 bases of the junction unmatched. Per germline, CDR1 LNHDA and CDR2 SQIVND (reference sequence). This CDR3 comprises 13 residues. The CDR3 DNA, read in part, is TGTGCCAGTAGTGGGACAGGAGATTCACCC. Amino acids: CASSGTGDSP. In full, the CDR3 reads CASSGTGDSPLHF.

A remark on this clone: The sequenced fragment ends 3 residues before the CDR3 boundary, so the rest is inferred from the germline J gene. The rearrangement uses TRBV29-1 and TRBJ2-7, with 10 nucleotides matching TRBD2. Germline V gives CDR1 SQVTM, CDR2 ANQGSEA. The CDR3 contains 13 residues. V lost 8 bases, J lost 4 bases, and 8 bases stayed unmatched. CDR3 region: CSTSSGSGYEQYF. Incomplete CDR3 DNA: TGCAGCACCTCTAGCGGGAGTGGGTACGAG.

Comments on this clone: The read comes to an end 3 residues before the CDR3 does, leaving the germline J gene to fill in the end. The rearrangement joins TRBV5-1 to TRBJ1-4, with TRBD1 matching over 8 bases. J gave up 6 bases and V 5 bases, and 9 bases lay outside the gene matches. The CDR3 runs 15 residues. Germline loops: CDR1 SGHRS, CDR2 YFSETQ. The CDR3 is CASSTDGQGYEKLFF. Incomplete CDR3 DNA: TGCGCCAGCAGTACAGACGGACAGGGATATGAAAAA.

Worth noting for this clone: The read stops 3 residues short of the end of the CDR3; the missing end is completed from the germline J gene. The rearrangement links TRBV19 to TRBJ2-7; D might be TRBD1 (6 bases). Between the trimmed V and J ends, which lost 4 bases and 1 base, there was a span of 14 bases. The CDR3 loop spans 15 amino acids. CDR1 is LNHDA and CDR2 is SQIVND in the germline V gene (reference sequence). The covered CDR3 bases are TGTGCCAGTAGTACCGGACAGACGTCTTCCTACGAG. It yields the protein CASSTGQTSSYE. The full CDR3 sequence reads CASSTGQTSSYEQYF.

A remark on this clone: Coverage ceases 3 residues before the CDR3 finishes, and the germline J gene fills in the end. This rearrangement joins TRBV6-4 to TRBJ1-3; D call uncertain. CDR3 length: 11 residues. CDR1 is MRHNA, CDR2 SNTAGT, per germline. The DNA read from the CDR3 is TGTGCCAGCAGCTCAGGTAGGACC. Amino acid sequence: CASSSGRT. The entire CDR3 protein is CASSSGRTIYF.

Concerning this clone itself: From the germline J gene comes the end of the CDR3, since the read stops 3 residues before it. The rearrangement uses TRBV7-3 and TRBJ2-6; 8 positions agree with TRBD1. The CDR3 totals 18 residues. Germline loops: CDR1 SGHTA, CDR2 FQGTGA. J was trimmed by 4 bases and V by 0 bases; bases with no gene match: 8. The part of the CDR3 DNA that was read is TGTGCCAGCAGCTTAACGCCAGGGGGCGCCTCAGGGGCCAACGTC. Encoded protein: CASSLTPGGASGANV. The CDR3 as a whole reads CASSLTPGGASGANVLTF.

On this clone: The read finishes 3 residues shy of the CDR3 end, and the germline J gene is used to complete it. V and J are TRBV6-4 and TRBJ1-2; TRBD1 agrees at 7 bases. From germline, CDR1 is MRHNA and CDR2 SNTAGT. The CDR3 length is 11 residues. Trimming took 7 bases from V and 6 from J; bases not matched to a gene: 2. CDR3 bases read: TGTGCCAGCAACAGGGGCCATGGC. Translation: CASNRGHG. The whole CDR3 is CASNRGHGYTF.

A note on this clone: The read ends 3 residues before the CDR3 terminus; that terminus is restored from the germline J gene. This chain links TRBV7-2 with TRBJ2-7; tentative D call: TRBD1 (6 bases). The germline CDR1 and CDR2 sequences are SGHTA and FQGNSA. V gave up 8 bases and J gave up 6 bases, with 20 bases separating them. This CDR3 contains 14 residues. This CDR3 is CASSPGVPPVEQYF. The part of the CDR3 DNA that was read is TGTGCCAGCTCCCCAGGGGTCCCTCCGGTCGAG.

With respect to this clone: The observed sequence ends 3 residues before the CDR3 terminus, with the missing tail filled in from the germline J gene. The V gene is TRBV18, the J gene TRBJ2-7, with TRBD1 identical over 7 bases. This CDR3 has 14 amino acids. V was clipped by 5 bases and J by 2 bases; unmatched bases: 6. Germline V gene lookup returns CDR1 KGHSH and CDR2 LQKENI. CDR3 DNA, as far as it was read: TGTGCCAGCTCATTGGGGACAGTTGCCTACGAG. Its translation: CASSLGTVAYE. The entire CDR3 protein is CASSLGTVAYEQYF.